These 27 T cell receptor beta chains were all obtained from the same sample, sequenced in a study of regulatory T cells in long-lasting Graves disease. The time point was: persistent/refractory GD, antithyroid drugs over 5 years with positive TRAb. Extracted PBMC RNA gave rise to the TCR library. Libraries of TCR beta came from iRepertoire HTBI primers plus Arm-PCR of CDR3 regions. TCRdb processed the multiplex PCR reads anew with MiXCR; each CDR3 protein has one entry. The table includes roughly 300,000 distinct CDR3 sequences, around 20% detected once. The source material was peripheral blood mononuclear cells (PBMCs), sampled when the disease was refractory, from a patient treated with antithyroid drugs. These receptors were obtained from a female donor with Graves disease.

This clonotype came up many times. The chain combines TRBV28 with TRBJ2-7, with 10 bases matching TRBD2. The length of the CDR3 is 15 residues. V was pared by 3 bases and J by 4 bases, with 6 bases of the junction left unmatched. CDR1 is MDHEN, CDR2 SYDVKM, per germline. CDR3 nucleotides: TGTGCCAGCAGTTTCTCGGCTAGCGGGAGTTACGAGCAGTACTTC. Translation: CASSFSASGSYEQYF.

This clonotype was recorded at least ten times. This rearrangement joins TRBV11-2 to TRBJ2-7; TRBD1 matches at 9 bases. The CDR3 sequence is 17 residues long. V dropped 0 bases and J dropped 3; count of bases not matched to a gene: 9. Germline CDR1 and CDR2: SGHAT and FQNNGV. CDR3 region: CASSLDVGQGIFYEQYF. The CDR3 DNA sequence: TGTGCCAGCAGCTTAGACGTAGGACAGGGGATCTTCTACGAGCAGTACTTC.

A few counts support this clonotype. The chain recombines TRBV6-5 with TRBJ2-5; D remains unclear. The CDR3 is 15 residues long. The germline gives CDR1 MNHEY, CDR2 SVGAGI. V lost 0 bases and J 2 bases, leaving 10 bases between the germline ends. The CDR3 loop reads CASSYSGYYQETQYF. The CDR3 DNA is TGTGCCAGCAGTTACTCGGGTTACTATCAAGAGACCCAGTACTTC.

This clonotype has at least ten counts. The chain is built from TRBV15 and TRBJ1-2; D unclear. V lost 0 bases to trimming and J lost 2 bases, with 10 bases between them. Per the germline V gene, CDR1 is LNHNV and CDR2 is YYDKDF (reference sequence). The CDR3 is 15 amino acids. DNA for the CDR3: TGTGCCACCAGCAGAGATCGAGCCGGCAACTATGGCTACACCTTC. This translates into CATSRDRAGNYGYTF.

This clonotype was observed at least ten times. The V call is TRBV6-1, the J call TRBJ2-2; no firm D call. From germline, CDR1 is MNHNS and CDR2 SASEGT. The CDR3 is made up of 13 amino acids. V was trimmed by 5 bases and J by 6 bases, leaving 10 bases between them. CDR3 sequence (DNA): TGTGCCAGCAGTCAAAATACCGCCGGGGAGCTGTTTTTT. Translated: CASSQNTAGELFF.

This clonotype occurred many times. V and J are TRBV12-3 or TRBV12-4 and TRBJ1-5; D is ambiguous. CDR3 length equals 14 residues. The V end lost 3 bases, the J end lost 7 bases, and 13 bases lay between the germline ends. Here the CDR3 reads CASSFRQAGQPQHF. The CDR3 nucleotides are TGTGCCAGCAGTTTTCGGCAGGCGGGGCAGCCCCAGCATTTT.

This sequence joins TRBV6-2 or TRBV6-3 and TRBJ2-7; TRBD1 aligns across 7 bases. Germline CDR1 is MNHEY and CDR2 is SVGEGT. This CDR3 contains 14 residues. The V gene end was trimmed by 7 bases and the J gene end by 3 bases; junction bases not matched to a gene: 9. CDR3 sequence reads: CASTYTGTDYEQYF. In DNA form, the CDR3 reads TGTGCCAGCACCTATACCGGGACAGACTACGAGCAGTACTTC.

In this sample, this clonotype turned up many times. The chain carries TRBV20-1 and TRBJ2-5; possible D gene TRBD1, 6 bases. Per the germline V gene, CDR1 is DFQATT and CDR2 is SNEGSKA (reference sequence). This CDR3 has 16 amino acids. Trimming removed 5 bases at V and 2 bases at J, with 21 bases between. CDR3 sequence reads: CSAVPPGAGVQETQYF. CDR3 DNA sequence: TGCAGTGCTGTACCCCCAGGGGCGGGTGTACAAGAGACCCAGTACTTC.

This clonotype has at least ten counts. This chain links TRBV28 with TRBJ1-1, with TRBD1 matching over 7 bases. The CDR3 sequence is 12 residues long. The V segment lost 2 bases and the J segment 9 bases; nucleotides outside the gene matches: 3. Per germline, CDR1 MDHEN and CDR2 SYDVKM. CDR3: CASSLRDSKAFF. The CDR3 DNA reads as TGTGCCAGCAGTTTACGGGACAGCAAAGCTTTCTTT.

This clonotype has only a few counts. The genes are TRBV20-1 and TRBJ1-2; D call uncertain. The CDR3 extends over 14 amino acids. The germline CDR1 and CDR2 sequences are DFQATT and SNEGSKA (reference sequence). Trimming cost V 4 bases and J 5 bases, with 17 bases left between them. The CDR3 bases are TGCAGTGCTAACCTCCCGACGGCACGGTATGGCTACACCTTC. Protein sequence: CSANLPTARYGYTF.

The chain couples TRBV3-1 to TRBJ2-3; D may match TRBD1 or TRBD2 (5 bases each). Germline-derived CDR1 and CDR2 are LGHDT and YNNKEL (reference sequence). CDR3 length equals 15 residues. V gave up 4 bases and J gave up 6 bases, with 17 bases separating them. The DNA for the CDR3 is TGTGCCAGCAGCCGCGGCGGCAGGGTAGCGGATACGCAGTATTTT. Its translation is CASSRGGRVADTQYF.

In its sample, this clonotype was seen many times. The gene calls are TRBV28 and TRBJ2-4, with a weak D call TRBD2 (5 bases). The germline V gene encodes CDR1 MDHEN and CDR2 SYDVKM. The CDR3 is made up of 17 amino acids. Trimming took 3 bases from V and 0 from J, leaving 15 bases between them. The CDR3 nucleotides read TGTGCCAGCAGTTTGTCCTTAGTCGGACTAGCCAAAAACATTCAGTACTTC. The encoded protein is CASSLSLVGLAKNIQYF.

The chain couples TRBV28 to TRBJ2-1, with 8 bases identical to TRBD2. Germline CDR1 reads MDHEN; CDR2 reads SYDVKM. V lost 4 bases and J lost 5; bases outside the gene matches: 10. The CDR3 length is 16 residues. This chain's CDR3 is CASSSLSGGDNNEQFF. The CDR3 DNA follows: TGTGCCAGCAGTTCTCTTTCCGGGGGGGATAACAATGAGCAGTTCTTC.

Concerning this clonotype: This may come from a read error, since a much larger clone is one base off. V usage is TRBV7-2 and J usage is TRBJ2-5; D remains unclear. CDR1 is SGHTA and CDR2 is FQGNSA in the germline V gene. The CDR3 runs 11 residues. CDR3 DNA sequence: TGTGCCAGCAGTTGGGCGGAGACCCTGTACTTC. Amino acids: CASSWAETLYF.

This clonotype was detected a few times. The chain has TRBV9 and TRBJ2-3; D is ambiguous. Germline CDR1 is SGDLS and CDR2 is YYNGEE. The V gene lost 3 bases and the J gene lost 0 bases, with 2 bases spanning the gap. This CDR3 has 12 residues. CDR3 nucleotides: TGTGCCAGCAGCGCGAGCACAGATACGCAGTATTTT. Protein: CASSASTDTQYF.

This clonotype was observed many times. The rearrangement links TRBV6-5 to TRBJ2-5; 8 bases are shared with TRBD1. Germline V lookup: CDR1 MNHEY, CDR2 SVGAGI. The CDR3 is 17 residues long. V lost 2 bases and J lost 4; bases outside the gene matches: 12. CDR3 region: CASSYVPTRQGLETQYF. The CDR3 nucleotides read TGTGCCAGCAGTTACGTCCCCACCCGACAGGGGTTAGAGACCCAGTACTTC.

This clonotype was detected ten times or more. The rearrangement uses TRBV6-2 or TRBV6-3 and TRBJ2-4; no firm D call. This CDR3 is 18 amino acids long. Trimming pared 5 bases from V and 0 bases from J, leaving 20 bases between. The germline V gene encodes CDR1 MNHEY and CDR2 SVGEGT. In DNA, the CDR3 is TGTGCCAGCAGTCCCTCCCATGGGTGGGTGCTAGCCAAAAACATTCAGTACTTC. Amino acids: CASSPSHGWVLAKNIQYF.

The count of this clonotype is one. This chain joins TRBV7-9 and TRBJ2-7; 7 positions match TRBD1. CDR3 length equals 14 residues. Germline values: CDR1 SEHNR, CDR2 FQNEAQ (reference sequence). Trimming removed 6 bases from V and 3 bases from J; junction bases left unmatched: 8. The CDR3 bases are TGTGCCAGCAGTAAGGACAGGTTATACTACGAGCAGTACTTC. Its translation: CASSKDRLYYEQYF.

In its sample, this clonotype was seen many times. The chain is built from TRBV28 and TRBJ2-5, with 8 positions matching TRBD2. V shed 6 bases, J shed 3 bases, and the junction held 6 bases outside the gene matches. CDR1 and CDR2 (germline): MDHEN, SYDVKM. The CDR3 covers 14 residues. CDR3 in amino acids: CASRVAGREETQYF. The CDR3 nucleotides are TGTGCCAGCAGAGTAGCGGGAAGGGAAGAGACCCAGTACTTC.

The CDR3 nucleotides read TGCGCCAGCAGCCTCGGAACTAGCGGGAGTACCTACGAGCAGTACTTC. Its translation: CASSLGTSGSTYEQYF. The chain joins TRBV4-3 to TRBJ2-7; 11 bases are shared with TRBD2. The V segment lost 4 bases and the J segment 2 bases; nucleotides outside the gene matches: 7. The germline gives CDR1 LGHNA, CDR2 YSLEER. CDR3 length: 16 amino acids.

The V gene is TRBV9, the J gene TRBJ1-2; maybe TRBD1 (6 bases). The CDR3 is 15 residues long. The germline CDR1 and CDR2 sequences are SGDLS and YYNGEE. Trimming shortened V by 0 bases and J by 3 bases, and 12 bases separated the two germline ends. The CDR3 loop reads CASSVEARGDYGYTF. CDR3 sequence (DNA): TGTGCCAGCAGCGTAGAGGCCAGGGGTGACTATGGCTACACCTTC.

The genes are TRBV20-1 and TRBJ2-7; 7 nucleotides agree with TRBD1. The CDR3 has 14 amino acids. The ends lost 0 bases at V and 6 bases at J; junction bases unmatched: 8. In germline, CDR1 is DFQATT, CDR2 SNEGSKA (reference sequence). The CDR3 DNA is TGCAGTGCTAGAGATCCGGTAGGGGGCGGCGAGCAGTACTTC. Residues: CSARDPVGGGEQYF.

Regarding this clonotype: Sequence at one end of the junction differs from germline and may be a read error. This sequence joins TRBV27 and TRBJ2-2, with 8 positions matching TRBD2. The CDR3 totals 15 residues. CDR1 is MNHEY, CDR2 SMNVEV, per germline (reference sequence). CDR3 amino acids: CAGSLSGGLTGELFF. CDR3 bases: TGTGCCGGCAGTTTATCGGGGGGGTTGACCGGGGAGCTGTTTTTT.

V is TRBV6-2 or TRBV6-3 and J is TRBJ2-2, with D possibly matching TRBD2 (6 bases). The CDR3 runs 15 residues. Trimming took 5 bases from V and 0 from J, leaving 10 bases between them. Germline CDR1 and CDR2: MNHEY and SVGEGT. The CDR3 is CASSDVAANTGELFF. The CDR3 DNA reads as TGTGCCAGCAGTGATGTAGCGGCGAACACCGGGGAGCTGTTTTTT.

This clonotype has more than one count but fewer than ten. This chain links TRBV30 with TRBJ2-1, with a weak D call TRBD1 (5 bases). The CDR3 is 15 amino acids. V was shortened by 2 bases and J by 0 bases, with 11 bases between the two germline ends. Germline values: CDR1 GTSNPN, CDR2 SVGIG (reference sequence). The CDR3 DNA reads as TGTGCCTGGAGTCTGTGGGGCAGCTCCTACAATGAGCAGTTCTTC. This codes for CAWSLWGSSYNEQFF.

This clonotype showed up many times. The chain is built from TRBV6-1 and TRBJ1-2; a weak D match, TRBD1 (5 bases). Germline CDR1 and CDR2: MNHNS and SASEGT. The CDR3 totals 16 residues. Trimming shortened V by 6 bases and J by 2 bases, and 19 bases separated the two germline ends. The CDR3 protein is CASSFNTGSLNYGYTF. The CDR3 nucleotides read TGTGCCAGCAGCTTTAACACAGGATCCTTGAACTATGGCTACACCTTC.

This clonotype was picked up many times. This chain uses TRBV2 with TRBJ1-1, with 8 bases that match TRBD1. CDR1 is SNHLY and CDR2 is FYNNEI in the germline V gene. This CDR3 has 16 residues. V trimming: 4 bases; J trimming: 3 bases; junction bases outside the gene matches: 10. CDR3 DNA: TGTGCCAGCAGTGCTGGCAGGGGGCAGAGGTACACTGAAGCTTTCTTT. Translated, it gives CASSAGRGQRYTEAFF.